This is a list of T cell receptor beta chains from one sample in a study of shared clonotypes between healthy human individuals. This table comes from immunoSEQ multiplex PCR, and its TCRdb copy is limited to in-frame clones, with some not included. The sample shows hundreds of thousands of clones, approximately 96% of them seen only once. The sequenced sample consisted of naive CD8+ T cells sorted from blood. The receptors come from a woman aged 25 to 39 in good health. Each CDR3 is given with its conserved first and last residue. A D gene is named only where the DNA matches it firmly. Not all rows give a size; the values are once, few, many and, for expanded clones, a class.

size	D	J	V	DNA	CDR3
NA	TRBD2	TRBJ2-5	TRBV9	TGTGCCAGCAGCGTAGACCCAGCGGGAGGAAACCAAGAGACCCAGTACTTC	CASSVDPAGGNQETQYF
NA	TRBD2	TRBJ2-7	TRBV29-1	TGCAGCGTTGCTGGGACTAGCGGGAGTAACCCATCGGGGGAGCAGTACTTC	CSVAGTSGSNPSGEQYF
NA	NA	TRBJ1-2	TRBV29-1	TGCAGCGGCCTTTTCGGGGATGGCTACACCTTC	CSGLFGDGYTF
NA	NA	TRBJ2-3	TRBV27	TGTGCCACCTGCGAGCCCCAGGGCGCGGGCCTCACAGATACGCAGTATTTT	CATCEPQGAGLTDTQYF
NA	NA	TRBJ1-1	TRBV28	TGTGCCAGCAGTTTAGTTGGGGGCCCGAACACTGAAGCTTTCTTT	CASSLVGGPNTEAFF
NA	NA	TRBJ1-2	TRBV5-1	TGCGCCAGCAGCAGGGACATCCCTGGGGATGGCTACACCTTC	CASSRDIPGDGYTF
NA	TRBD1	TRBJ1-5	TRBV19	TGTGCCAGTAGGATCACAGGGGGCGCCGGTCAGCCCCAGCATTTT	CASRITGGAGQPQHF
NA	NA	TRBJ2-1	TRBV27	TGTGCCAGCAGTTATGGAGTTGACGTGAATGAGCAGTTCTTC	CASSYGVDVNEQFF
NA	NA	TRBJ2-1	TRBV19	TGTGCCAGTAGTATACGCAGGGGTAGCTACAATGAGCAGTTCTTC	CASSIRRGSYNEQFF
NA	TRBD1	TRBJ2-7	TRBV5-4	TGTGCCAGCAGCTCAACAGCCGGGACAGGGGGCTCCTACGAGCAGTACTTC	CASSSTAGTGGSYEQYF
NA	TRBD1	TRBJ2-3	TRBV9	TGTGCCAGTTCGGCCAGGGGGACACCTAGCACAGATACGCAGTATTTT	CASSARGTPSTDTQYF
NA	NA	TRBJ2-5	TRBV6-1	TGTGCCAGCCCGAGCGGGGAGACCCAGTACTTC	CASPSGETQYF
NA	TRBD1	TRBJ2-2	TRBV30	TGTGCCTGGAGTGAGACAGGGGGCTTCACCGGGGAGCTGTTTTTT	CAWSETGGFTGELFF
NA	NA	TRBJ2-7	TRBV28	TGTGCCAGCAGTTTACCAGGGATGGGCTACGAGCAGTACTTC	CASSLPGMGYEQYF
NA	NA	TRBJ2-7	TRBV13	TGTGCCAGCAGCTTTGGACCCGGGACCGCCTACGAGCAGTACTTC	CASSFGPGTAYEQYF
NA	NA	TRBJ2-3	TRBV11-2	TGTGCCAGCAGCTACACAGATACGCAGTATTTT	CASSYTDTQYF
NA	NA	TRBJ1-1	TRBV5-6	TGTGCCAGCAGCAGGGGCACTGAAGCTTTCTTT	CASSRGTEAFF
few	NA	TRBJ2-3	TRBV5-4	TGTGCCAGCAGCTCGACTGGATACACAGATACGCAGTATTTT	CASSSTGYTDTQYF
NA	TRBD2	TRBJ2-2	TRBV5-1	TGCGCCAGCCGGGAAAGGGGACTAAGGGGTGACACCGGGGAGCTGTTTTTT	CASRERGLRGDTGELFF
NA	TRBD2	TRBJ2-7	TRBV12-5	TGTGCTAGTGGTTTGTCGCTTAGCGGGAGGGCCTACGAGCAGTACTTC	CASGLSLSGRAYEQYF
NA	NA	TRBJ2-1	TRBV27	TGTGCCAGCAGTCCGCGACCTGGGATAGGCTACAATGAGCAGTTCTTC	CASSPRPGIGYNEQFF
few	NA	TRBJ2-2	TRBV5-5	TGTGCCAGCAGTTCATTCCCCGGGGAGCTGTTTTTT	CASSSFPGELFF
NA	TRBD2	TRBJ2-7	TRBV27	TGTGCCAGCAGTAGGGGAGGGCTCGAGCAGTACTTC	CASSRGGLEQYF
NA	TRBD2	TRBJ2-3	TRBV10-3	TGTGCCATCAGTCAGCGGGGCCTCACAGATACGCAGTATTTT	CAISQRGLTDTQYF
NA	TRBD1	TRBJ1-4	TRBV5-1	TGCGCCAGCAGACAGGGGGAAATGGGAGTAAGTGAAAAACTGTTTTTT	CASRQGEMGVSEKLFF
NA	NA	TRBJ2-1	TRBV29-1	TGCAGCGTTGCCGGGGCCACTGGCAATGAGCAGTTCTTC	CSVAGATGNEQFF
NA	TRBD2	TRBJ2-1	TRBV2	TGTGCCAGCCTAGGACTAGCGGGAAGTTCCTCCTACAATGAGCAGTTCTTC	CASLGLAGSSSYNEQFF
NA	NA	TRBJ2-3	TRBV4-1	TGCGCCAGCAGCCAGGGACTCCTCACAGATACGCAGTATTTT	CASSQGLLTDTQYF
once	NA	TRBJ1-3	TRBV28	TGTGCCAGCAGTTTAGGGTCTAGCTCTGGAAACACCATATATTTT	CASSLGSSSGNTIYF
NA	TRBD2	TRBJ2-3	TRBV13	TGTGCCAGCAGCTTCGCGGGGGGCGGGAGGCTCGCAGATACGCAGTATTTT	CASSFAGGGRLADTQYF
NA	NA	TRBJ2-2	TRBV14	TGTGCCAGCAGCCATTATGGGGAGGCGAACACCGGGGAGCTGTTTTTT	CASSHYGEANTGELFF
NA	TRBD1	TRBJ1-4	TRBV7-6	TGTGCCAGCAGCTTAGCGGGGACAGAGAATGAAAAACTGTTTTTT	CASSLAGTENEKLFF
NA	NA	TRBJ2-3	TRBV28	TGTGCCAGCAGTTTAATCGGGGATTCGGATACGCAGTATTTT	CASSLIGDSDTQYF
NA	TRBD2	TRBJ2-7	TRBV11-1	TGTGCCAGCAGTTTAGCGGGAGGGCCCGACGAGCAGTACTTC	CASSLAGGPDEQYF
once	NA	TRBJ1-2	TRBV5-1	TGCGCCAGCAGCCACTTGGGGCCTTCAGGCCATTATGGCTACACCTTC	CASSHLGPSGHYGYTF
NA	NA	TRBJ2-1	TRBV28	TGTGCCAGCAGTCCCCAGGGCAATGAGCAGTTCTTC	CASSPQGNEQFF
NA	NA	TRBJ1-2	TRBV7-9	TGTGCCAGCAGCTGGGGGGGATTGGACTACACCTTC	CASSWGGLDYTF
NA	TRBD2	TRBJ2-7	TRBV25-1	TGTGCCAGCAGTGTAAAACCCGGGACTAGCGGCACCTACGAGCAGTACTTC	CASSVKPGTSGTYEQYF
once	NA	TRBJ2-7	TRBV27	TGTGCCAGCAGCTACGGGTGGTCCTACGAGCAGTACTTC	CASSYGWSYEQYF
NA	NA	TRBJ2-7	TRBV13	TGTGCCAGCAGCCCGTACGCGAACGACGAGCAGTACTTC	CASSPYANDEQYF
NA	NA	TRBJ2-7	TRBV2	TGTGCCAGCAGTGAAGGCCTGAAGTACGAGCAGTACTTC	CASSEGLKYEQYF
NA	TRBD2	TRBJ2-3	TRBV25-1	TGTGCCAGCAGTGAAAACCCTAGCGGGAGGGAAGATACGCAGTATTTT	CASSENPSGREDTQYF
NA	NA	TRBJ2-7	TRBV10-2	TGCGCCAGCAGTGAGTCGGGACTCTCCTACGAGCAGTACTTC	CASSESGLSYEQYF
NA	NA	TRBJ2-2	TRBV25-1	TGTGCCAGCAGTGAATCCCGAGGTAGCTACACTACCGGGGAGCTGTTTTTT	CASSESRGSYTTGELFF
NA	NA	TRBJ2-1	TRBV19	TGTGCCAGTAGTATTGGCTCCACCCTACTCAATGAGCAGTTCTTC	CASSIGSTLLNEQFF
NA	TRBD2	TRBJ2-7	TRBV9	TGTGCCAGCAGCACCCCTCGCGGCGGGAGCCACGAGCAGTACTTC	CASSTPRGGSHEQYF
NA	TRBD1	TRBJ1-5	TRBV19	TGTGCCAGTACCTTCCGGACAGGGGGTCAGCCCCAGCATTTT	CASTFRTGGQPQHF
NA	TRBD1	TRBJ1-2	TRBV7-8	TGTGCCAGCAGCCCGGGACAGTATCCAGCCAGAGGCTACACCTTC	CASSPGQYPARGYTF
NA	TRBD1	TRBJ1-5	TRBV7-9	TGTGCCAGCAGCTTAGCCCAGGGGGATCAGCCCCAGCATTTT	CASSLAQGDQPQHF
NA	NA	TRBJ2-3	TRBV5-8	TGTGCCAGCAGCTTGGGGGGGCACACAGATACGCAGTATTTT	CASSLGGHTDTQYF
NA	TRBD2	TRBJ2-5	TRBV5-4	TGTGCCAGCAGTCCCCCAAATCCTATTGCGGGAGGTCGGATTTTTGAGACCCAGTACTTC	CASSPPNPIAGGRIFETQYF
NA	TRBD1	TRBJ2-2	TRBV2	TGTGCCAGCAGTACCGACAGGGTGAACACCGGGGAGCTGTTTTTT	CASSTDRVNTGELFF
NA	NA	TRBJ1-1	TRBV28	TGTGCCAGCAGTCATTATAGTGGGGGTCCAACAGAAGCTTTCTTT	CASSHYSGGPTEAFF
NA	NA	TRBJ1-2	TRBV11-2	TGTGCCAGCAAGCAGGGGTCTAACTATGGCTACACCTTC	CASKQGSNYGYTF
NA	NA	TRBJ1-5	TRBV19	TGTGCCAGTAGTATAGTATTTGGGGGGATGAGCAATCAGCCCCAGCATTTT	CASSIVFGGMSNQPQHF
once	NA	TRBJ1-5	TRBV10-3	TGTGCCATCAGTGACGGTAATCAGCCCCAGCATTTT	CAISDGNQPQHF